A single T cell receptor beta chain is shown here with its context. Its antigen is currently unknown. Germline lookup yields CDR1 MGHDK and CDR2 SYGVNS. The CDR3 is made up of 14 amino acids. Trimming pared 2 bases from V and 0 bases from J, leaving 5 bases between. CD45RO negativity and positive selection for CCR7 defined naive CD8 cells, a population that excluded terminally differentiated effector memory CD45RA+ cells. This sample was included in a study of shared clonotypes between healthy human individuals. Here immunoSEQ multiplex PCR was the method, and the copy in TCRdb shows in-frame clones only, minus some. The table has about 820,000 clones, about 92% seen once. Broader study findings: Clonotypes that were shared across a few donors made up around 5% of naive CD4 clonotypes.

The receptor was isolated from a man between 25 and 39 years old in good health. The chain links TRBV25-1 to TRBJ2-1; D unresolved. Material for sequencing was naive CD8+ T cells sorted from blood. CDR3 bases: TGTGCCAGCAGTGAAGAGAACTCCTACAATGAGCAGTTCTTC. Its translation is CASSEENSYNEQFF.